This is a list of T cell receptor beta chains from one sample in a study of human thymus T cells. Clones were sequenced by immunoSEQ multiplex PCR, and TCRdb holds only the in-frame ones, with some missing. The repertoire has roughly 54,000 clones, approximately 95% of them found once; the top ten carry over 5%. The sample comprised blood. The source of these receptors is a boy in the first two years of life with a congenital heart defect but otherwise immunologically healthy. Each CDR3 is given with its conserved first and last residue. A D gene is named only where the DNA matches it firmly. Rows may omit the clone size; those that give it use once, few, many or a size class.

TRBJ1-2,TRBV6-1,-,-,CASSGEGPGIYTF,TGTGCCAGCAGTGGGGAAGGGCCAGGGATCTACACCTTC
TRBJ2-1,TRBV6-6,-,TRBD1,CASSSHKTGRNEQFF,TGTGCCAGCAGTTCCCATAAGACAGGGCGGAATGAGCAGTTCTTC
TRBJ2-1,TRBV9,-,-,CASSVVGSSYNEQFF,TGTGCCAGCAGCGTAGTGGGAAGCTCCTACAATGAGCAGTTCTTC
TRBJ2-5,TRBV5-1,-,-,CASSFSDLETQYF,TGCGCCAGCAGCTTCAGCGACTTAGAGACCCAGTACTTC
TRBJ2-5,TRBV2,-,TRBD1,CASILDRGQETQYF,TGTGCCAGCATTCTGGACAGGGGCCAAGAGACCCAGTACTTC
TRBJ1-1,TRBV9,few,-,CAQCRCTEAFF,TGTGCTCAGTGTAGGTGCACTGAAGCTTTCTTT
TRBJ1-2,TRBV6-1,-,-,CASSEPGGAEGYTF,TGTGCCAGCAGTGAACCGGGGGGCGCGGAAGGCTACACCTTC
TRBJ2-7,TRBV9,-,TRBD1,CASSAGTGGYEQYF,TGTGCCAGCAGCGCCGGGACAGGGGGCTACGAGCAGTACTTC
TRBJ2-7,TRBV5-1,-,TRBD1,CASSLGGQGTYEQYF,TGCGCCAGCAGCTTGGGGGGACAGGGGACCTACGAGCAGTACTTC
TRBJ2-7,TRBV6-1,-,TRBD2,CASSEGETSGAYEQYF,TGTGCCAGCAGTGAAGGGGAGACTAGCGGGGCCTACGAGCAGTACTTC
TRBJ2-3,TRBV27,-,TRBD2,CPGGVGGADTQYF,TGTCCCGGGGGGGTCGGAGGGGCAGATACGCAGTATTTT
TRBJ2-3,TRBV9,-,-,CASSPIPARGTDTQYF,TGTGCCAGCAGCCCAATCCCGGCGAGGGGCACAGATACGCAGTATTTT
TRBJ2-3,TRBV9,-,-,CASSVESQKTGTQYF,TGTGCCAGCAGCGTAGAATCCCAAAAAACGGGTACGCAGTATTTT
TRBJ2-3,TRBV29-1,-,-,CSGRWGPTTDTQYF,TGCAGCGGGAGGTGGGGACCAACCACAGATACGCAGTATTTT
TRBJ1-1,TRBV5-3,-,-,CARSLGRLNTEAFF,TGTGCCAGAAGCTTGGGCAGGCTGAACACTGAAGCTTTCTTT
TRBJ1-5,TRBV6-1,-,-,CASSDSPGGQPQHF,TGTGCCAGCAGTGATAGTCCGGGGGGCCAGCCCCAGCATTTT
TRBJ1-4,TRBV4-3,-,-,CASSQGDGTTNEKLFF,TGCGCCAGCAGCCAGGGGGACGGAACAACTAATGAAAAACTGTTTTTT
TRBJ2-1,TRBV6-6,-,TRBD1,CATWTGVYNEQFF,TGTGCCACCTGGACAGGGGTGTACAATGAGCAGTTCTTC
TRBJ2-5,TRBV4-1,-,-,CASSPRDWYQETQYF,TGCGCCAGCAGCCCCCGGGACTGGTACCAAGAGACCCAGTACTTC
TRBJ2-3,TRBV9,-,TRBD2,CASSASGGMDTQYF,TGTGCCAGCAGCGCTAGCGGGGGGATGGATACGCAGTATTTT